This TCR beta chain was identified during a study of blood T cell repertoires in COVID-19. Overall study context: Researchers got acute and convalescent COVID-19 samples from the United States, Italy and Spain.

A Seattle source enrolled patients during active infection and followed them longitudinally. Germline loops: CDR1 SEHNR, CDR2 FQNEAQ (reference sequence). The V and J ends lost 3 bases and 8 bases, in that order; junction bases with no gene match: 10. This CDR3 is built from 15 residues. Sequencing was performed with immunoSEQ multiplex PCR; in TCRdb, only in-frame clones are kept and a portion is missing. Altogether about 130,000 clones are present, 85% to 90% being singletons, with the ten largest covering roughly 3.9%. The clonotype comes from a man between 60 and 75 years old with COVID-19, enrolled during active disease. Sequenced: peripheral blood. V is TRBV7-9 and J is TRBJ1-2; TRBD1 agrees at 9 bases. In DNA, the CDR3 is TGTGCCAGCAGCTTGGTAGGCGGGACAGGGAAGGGCTACACCTTC. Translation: CASSLVGGTGKGYTF.